This record looks at one T cell receptor (beta chain) sequence and its context. No antigen is known for it. At the DNA level, this CDR3 is encoded by other sequences in the same sample as well. This sample was taken from a study of memory CD4+ T cells and cytomegalovirus serostatus. Findings and limits, study-wide: The CMV-associated TCR signature appears largely within the CD4+ memory repertoire.

Profiled with immunoSEQ multiplex PCR; TCRdb holds only in-frame clones, not every one. The sample yields some 46,000 clones, around three quarters seen once. The J segment lost 3 bases and the V segment lost 2 bases, leaving 1 base of the junction unmatched. The CDR3 sequence is 14 residues long. Germline assignment: CDR1 MNHEY and CDR2 SVGAGI. The sort gate was single viable CD3+CD4+CD8-CD45RO+ cells for memory CD4+ T cells. Total CD4+ T cells were enriched by CD4 positive selection. The sequencing input was memory CD4+ T cells from blood. The chain employs TRBV6-5 and TRBJ2-7, with 10 bases lining up with TRBD2. This receptor was taken from an adult in good health and CMV-seronegative. The chain's CDR3 is CASSYQREGYEQYF. CDR3 nucleotides: TGTGCCAGCAGTTACCAGCGGGAGGGCTACGAGCAGTACTTC.